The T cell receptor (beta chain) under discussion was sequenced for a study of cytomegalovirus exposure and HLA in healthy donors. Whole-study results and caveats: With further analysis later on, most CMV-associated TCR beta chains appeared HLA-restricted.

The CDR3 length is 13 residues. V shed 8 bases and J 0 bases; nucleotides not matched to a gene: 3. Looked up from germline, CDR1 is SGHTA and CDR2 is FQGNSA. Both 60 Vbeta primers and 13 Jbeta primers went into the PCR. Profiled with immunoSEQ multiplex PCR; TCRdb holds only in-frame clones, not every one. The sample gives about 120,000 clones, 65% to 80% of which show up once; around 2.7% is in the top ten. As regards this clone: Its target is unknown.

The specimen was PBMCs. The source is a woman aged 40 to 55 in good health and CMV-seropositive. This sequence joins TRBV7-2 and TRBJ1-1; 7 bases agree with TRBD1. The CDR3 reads CASGGQMNTEAFF. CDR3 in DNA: TGTGCCAGCGGGGGACAGATGAACACTGAAGCTTTCTTT.